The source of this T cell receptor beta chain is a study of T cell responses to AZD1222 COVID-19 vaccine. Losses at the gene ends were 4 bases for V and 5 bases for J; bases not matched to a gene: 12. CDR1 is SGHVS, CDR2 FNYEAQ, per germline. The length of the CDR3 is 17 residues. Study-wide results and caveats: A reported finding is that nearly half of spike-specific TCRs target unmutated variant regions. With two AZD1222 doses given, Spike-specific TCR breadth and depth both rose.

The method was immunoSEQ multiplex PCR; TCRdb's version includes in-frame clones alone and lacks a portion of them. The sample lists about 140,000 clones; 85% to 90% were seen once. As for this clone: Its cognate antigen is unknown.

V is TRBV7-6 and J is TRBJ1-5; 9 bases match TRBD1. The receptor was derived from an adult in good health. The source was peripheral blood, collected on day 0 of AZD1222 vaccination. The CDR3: CASSSKPGTGPHQPQHF. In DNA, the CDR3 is TGTGCCAGCAGCTCGAAACCCGGGACAGGGCCTCATCAGCCCCAGCATTTT.